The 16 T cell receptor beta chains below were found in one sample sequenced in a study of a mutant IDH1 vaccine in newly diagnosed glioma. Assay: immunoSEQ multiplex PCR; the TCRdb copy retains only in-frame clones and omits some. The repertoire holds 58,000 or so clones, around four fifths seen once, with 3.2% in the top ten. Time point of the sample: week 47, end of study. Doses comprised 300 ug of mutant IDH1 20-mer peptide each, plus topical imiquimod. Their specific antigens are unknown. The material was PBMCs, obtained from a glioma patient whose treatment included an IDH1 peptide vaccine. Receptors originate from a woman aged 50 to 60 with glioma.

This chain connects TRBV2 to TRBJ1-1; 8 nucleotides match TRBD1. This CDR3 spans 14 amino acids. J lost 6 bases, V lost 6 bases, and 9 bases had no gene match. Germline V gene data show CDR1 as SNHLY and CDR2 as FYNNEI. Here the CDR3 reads CASREPGQVPEAFF. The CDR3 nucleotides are TGTGCCAGCAGAGAACCGGGACAGGTCCCTGAAGCTTTCTTT.

The CDR3 region is CASSAGGGYEQYF. For the CDR3, the DNA is TGTGCCAGCAGTGCAGGCGGCGGCTACGAGCAGTACTTC. The chain carries TRBV6-1 and TRBJ2-7; no firm D call. Germline loops: CDR1 MNHNS, CDR2 SASEGT. The CDR3 runs 13 residues. The ends were cut back, 4 bases at V and 3 bases at J, with 10 bases in the middle.

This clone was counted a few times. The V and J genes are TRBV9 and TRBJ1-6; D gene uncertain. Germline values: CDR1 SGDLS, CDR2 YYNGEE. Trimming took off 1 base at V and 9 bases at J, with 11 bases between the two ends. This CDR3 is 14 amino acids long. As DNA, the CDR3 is TGTGCCAGCAGCGTATCCGGTGAGCTTTCACCCCTCCACTTT. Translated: CASSVSGELSPLHF. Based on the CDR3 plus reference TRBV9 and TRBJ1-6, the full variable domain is DSGVTQTPKHLITATGQRVTLRCSPRSGDLSVYWYQQSLDQGLQFLIQYYNGEERAKGNILERFSAQQFPDLHSELNLSSLELGDSALYFCASSVSGELSPLHFGNGTRLTVT.

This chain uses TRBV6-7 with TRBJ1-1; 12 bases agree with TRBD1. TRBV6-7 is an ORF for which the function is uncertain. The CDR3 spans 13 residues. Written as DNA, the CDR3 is TGTGGGGGGGGGACAGGGGGCTGGACTGAAGCTTTCTTT. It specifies CGGGTGGWTEAFF.

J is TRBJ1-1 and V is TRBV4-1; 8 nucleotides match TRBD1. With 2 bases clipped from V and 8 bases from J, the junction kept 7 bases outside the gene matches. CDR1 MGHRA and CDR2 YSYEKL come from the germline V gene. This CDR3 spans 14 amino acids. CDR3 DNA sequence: TGCGCCAGCAGCCAATTCGACAGGGGCGAGGAAGCTTTCTTT. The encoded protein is CASSQFDRGEEAFF.

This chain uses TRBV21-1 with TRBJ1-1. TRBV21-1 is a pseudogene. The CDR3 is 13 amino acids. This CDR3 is CASSKVLNTEAFF. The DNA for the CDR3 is TGTGCCAGCAGCAAAGTTCTGAACACTGAAGCTTTCTTT.

The CDR3 sequence: CSVEDWKVKGGADYGYTF. In nucleotides, the CDR3 is TGCAGCGTTGAAGATTGGAAAGTGAAGGGGGGCGCAGACTATGGCTACACCTTC. V and J are TRBV29-1 and TRBJ1-2; tentative D call: TRBD1 (6 bases). Trimming shortened V by 0 bases and J by 3 bases, and 23 bases separated the two germline ends. The CDR3 is 18 residues long. CDR1 and CDR2 (germline): SQVTM, ANQGSEA.

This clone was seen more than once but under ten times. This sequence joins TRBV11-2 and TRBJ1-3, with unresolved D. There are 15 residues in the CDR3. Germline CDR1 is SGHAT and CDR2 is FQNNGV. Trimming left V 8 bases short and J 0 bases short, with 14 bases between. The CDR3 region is CASGAVLGSGNTIYF. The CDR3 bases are TGTGCCAGCGGCGCAGTACTCGGCTCTGGAAACACCATATATTTT.

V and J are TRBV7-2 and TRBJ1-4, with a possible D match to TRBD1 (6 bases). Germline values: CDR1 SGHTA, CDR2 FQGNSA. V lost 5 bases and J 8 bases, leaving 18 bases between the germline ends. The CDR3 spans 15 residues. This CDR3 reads CASSRAGGFREKLFF. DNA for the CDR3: TGTGCCAGCAGCCGAGCGGGGGGCTTTAGGGAAAAACTGTTTTTT.

CDR3 amino acids: CASSQGWDTEAFF. The DNA for the CDR3 is TGCGCCAGCAGCCAGGGTTGGGACACTGAAGCTTTCTTT. V and J are TRBV4-1 and TRBJ1-1; D gene ambiguous. Germline V gives CDR1 MGHRA, CDR2 YSYEKL. Trimming cost V 3 bases and J 3 bases, with 8 bases left between them. The CDR3 is 13 residues long.

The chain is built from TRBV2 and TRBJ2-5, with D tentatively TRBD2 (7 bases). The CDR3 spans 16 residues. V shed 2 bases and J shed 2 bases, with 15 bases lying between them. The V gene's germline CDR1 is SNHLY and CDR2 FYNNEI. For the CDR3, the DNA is TGTGCCAGCAGTGAATATAGGAGGGGGGGGCAAGAGACCCAGTACTTC. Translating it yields CASSEYRRGGQETQYF.

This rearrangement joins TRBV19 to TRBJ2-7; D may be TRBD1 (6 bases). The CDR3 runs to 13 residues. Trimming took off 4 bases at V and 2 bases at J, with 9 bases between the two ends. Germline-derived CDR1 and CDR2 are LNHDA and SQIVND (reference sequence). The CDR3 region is CASSTRQAYEQYF. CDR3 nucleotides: TGTGCCAGTAGTACCCGACAGGCCTACGAGCAGTACTTC. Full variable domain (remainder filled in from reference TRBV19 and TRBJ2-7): DGGITQSPKYLFRKEGQNVTLSCEQNLNHDAMYWYRQDPGQGLRLIYYSQIVNDFQKGDIAEGYSVSREKKESFPLTVTSAQKNPTAFYLCASSTRQAYEQYFGPGTRLTVT.

The CDR3 sequence is CASSQALSTEAFF. The CDR3 DNA is TGCGCCAGCAGCCAAGCTTTAAGCACTGAAGCTTTCTTT. The chain is built from TRBV4-3 and TRBJ1-1; no clear D. The germline V gene encodes CDR1 LGHNA and CDR2 YSLEER. V was pared by 1 base and J by 4 bases, with 7 bases between. This CDR3 has 13 amino acids.

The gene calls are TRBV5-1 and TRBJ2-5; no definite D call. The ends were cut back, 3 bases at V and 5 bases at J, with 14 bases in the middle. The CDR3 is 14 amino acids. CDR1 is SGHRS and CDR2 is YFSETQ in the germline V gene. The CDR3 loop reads CASSYSRGSETQYF. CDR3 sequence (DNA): TGCGCCAGCAGCTATTCGCGTGGGTCGGAGACCCAGTACTTC.

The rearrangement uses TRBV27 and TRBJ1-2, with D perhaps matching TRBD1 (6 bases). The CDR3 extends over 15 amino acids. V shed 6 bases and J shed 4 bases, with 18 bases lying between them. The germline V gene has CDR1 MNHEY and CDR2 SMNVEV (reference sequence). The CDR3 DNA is TGTGCCAGCAGCGCCGGCCCTGGACAGTTCTATGGCTACACCTTC. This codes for CASSAGPGQFYGYTF.

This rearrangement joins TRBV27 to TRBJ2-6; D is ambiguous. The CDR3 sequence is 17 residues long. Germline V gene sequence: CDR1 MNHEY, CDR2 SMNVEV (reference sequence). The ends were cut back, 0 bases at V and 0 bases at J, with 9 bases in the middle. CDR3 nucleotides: TGTGCCAGCAGTTTATCACCCTACTCCTCTGGGGCCAACGTCCTGACTTTC. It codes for CASSLSPYSSGANVLTF.